This T cell receptor (beta chain) comes out of a study of beta chain features in type 1 diabetes. Findings and caveats of the study: Type 1 diabetes patients had TCRB CDR3s that were shorter (moderately but significantly so) in all four CD4+ subsets. Naive, central memory and Treg TCRB repertoires appeared more alike in patients than in healthy donors.

The isolated RNA, all of it, was reverse transcribed, so expressed TCRB transcripts were what got sequenced. Sequenced by immunoSEQ multiplex PCR; TCRdb stores in-frame clones only, minus some. The table shows 600,000 to 700,000 clones, with roughly 13% occurring only once. The CDR3 has 14 amino acids. The germline gives CDR1 MGHRA, CDR2 YSYEKL. The germline V and J ends were trimmed by 6 bases and 5 bases, with 13 bases remaining between them. As concerns this clone: The antigen is unknown.

The genes are TRBV4-1 and TRBJ1-4; no reliable D call. This receptor was obtained from a man between 18 and 35 years old with type 1 diabetes. Sequenced material: naive CD4+ T cells from blood. The CDR3 bases are TGCGCCAGCAGATCTGCGGCATCAAATGAAAAACTGTTTTTT. Translation gives CASRSAASNEKLFF.